Listed below are T cell receptor beta chains from one sample, sequenced in a study of blood T cell repertoires in COVID-19. Here immunoSEQ multiplex PCR was the method, and the copy in TCRdb shows in-frame clones only, minus some. The sample has over 200,000 clones; around 80% are singletons. Sequencing input: peripheral blood. All receptors come from a human donor in a cohort sampled during active COVID-19. CDR3s include the opening cysteine and the closing phenylalanine or tryptophan. D genes are given only for firm matches. For some rows the clone size is stated as once, few or many, or as a class when expanded; others skip it.

TRBJ1-1 | TRBV5-4 | TRBD1 | few | TGTGCCAGCAGCTTGGACAGGGGCCCTGAAGCTTTCTTT | CASSLDRGPEAFF
TRBJ1-2 | TRBV6-2/TRBV6-3 | TRBD1 | NA | TGTGCCAGCAGTTATGTGGCAGGGGGCTGGAATGGCTACACCTTC | CASSYVAGGWNGYTF
TRBJ1-1 | TRBV9 | NA | NA | TGTGCCAGCAGCGTAGGCGGGGCGAACACTGAAGCTTTCTTT | CASSVGGANTEAFF
TRBJ1-6 | TRBV18 | NA | NA | TGTGCCAGCTCACCTCGGGAGGGGAATGTGAATTCACCCCTCCACTTT | CASSPREGNVNSPLHF
TRBJ1-2 | TRBV4-3 | NA | NA | TGCGCCAGCAGCCCCCTGGAGGGCTATGGCTACACCTTC | CASSPLEGYGYTF
TRBJ1-3 | TRBV6-1 | NA | NA | TGTGCCAGCAGTGAAGCGCCCAGGGGACGAAACACCATATATTTT | CASSEAPRGRNTIYF
TRBJ1-2 | TRBV7-2 | NA | NA | TGTGCCAGCAGCTTAGGATGGGGGGGCGATAGCTATGGCTACACCTTC | CASSLGWGGDSYGYTF
TRBJ2-1 | TRBV6-2/TRBV6-3 | NA | NA | TGTGCCAGCAGTTTTTTAGCAAATGAGCAGTTCTTC | CASSFLANEQFF
TRBJ1-2 | TRBV18 | NA | NA | TGTGCCAGCTCACCAGAGGTGGGTGGCTACACCTTC | CASSPEVGGYTF
TRBJ1-5 | TRBV5-1 | TRBD1 | NA | TGCGCCAGCAGCTTGGAGGGACAGGGCAATCAGCCCCAGCATTTT | CASSLEGQGNQPQHF
TRBJ2-7 | TRBV11-3 | NA | NA | TGTGCCAGCAGCTTAGGGGAGTACCACGAGCAGTACTTC | CASSLGEYHEQYF
TRBJ1-1 | TRBV30 | TRBD1 | NA | TGTGCCTGGAGTGTAGGAGGCAGGGGGCAGACTGAAGCTTTCTTT | CAWSVGGRGQTEAFF
TRBJ1-2 | TRBV19 | TRBD1 | NA | TGTGCCAGTAGTACCGGACAGGCAACCTATGGCTACACCTTC | CASSTGQATYGYTF
TRBJ2-7 | TRBV5-1 | NA | NA | TGCGCCAGCAGCAGGTCTTCAACCGGGACAACTACCTACGAGCAGTACTTC | CASSRSSTGTTTYEQYF
TRBJ1-2 | TRBV12-3/TRBV12-4 | NA | NA | TGTGCCAGCAGTTTGTATGGAAGCGGGGGCTACACCTTC | CASSLYGSGGYTF
TRBJ1-6 | TRBV5-6 | TRBD1 | NA | TGTGCCAGCAGCCGGTTTCAGGGGGCTGGGAATTCACCCCTCCACTTT | CASSRFQGAGNSPLHF
TRBJ2-5 | TRBV24-1 | TRBD1 | NA | TGTGCCACCAGTGATTTCGCCCGGGACAGGGGAAGAGAGACCCAGTACTTC | CATSDFARDRGRETQYF
TRBJ1-4 | TRBV4-2 | NA | few | TGTGCCAGCAGCCAAGGGGGACATACCAATGAAAAACTGTTTTTT | CASSQGGHTNEKLFF
TRBJ1-2 | TRBV28 | NA | NA | TGTGCCAGCAGTTTATCGACAGTTAACTATGGCTACACCTTC | CASSLSTVNYGYTF
TRBJ2-5 | TRBV5-4 | NA | NA | TGTGCCAGCAGCCCTTTTACGGGCCAAGAGACCCAGTACTTC | CASSPFTGQETQYF
TRBJ1-2 | TRBV5-4 | TRBD1 | NA | TGTGCCAGCAGCCCCCAGGGGGCCTATGGCTACACCTTC | CASSPQGAYGYTF
TRBJ2-4 | TRBV11-1 | TRBD2 | NA | TGTGCCAGCAGCGGTAGCGGGAGTGGTAAAAACATTCAGTACTTC | CASSGSGSGKNIQYF
TRBJ2-7 | TRBV28 | TRBD1 | NA | TGTGCCAGCAGGGCAGACAGGGTCCCCTCCTACGAGCAGTACTTC | CASRADRVPSYEQYF
TRBJ2-6 | TRBV4-2 | NA | NA | TGTGCCAGCAGCAAGGAGGAGGTTCTCTCTGGGGCCAACGTCCTGACTTTC | CASSKEEVLSGANVLTF
TRBJ2-6 | TRBV7-9 | NA | NA | TGTGCCAGCAGCTTAGTTTCAGGGGCTGGGGCCAACGTCCTGACTTTC | CASSLVSGAGANVLTF
TRBJ1-2 | TRBV14 | NA | NA | TGTGCCAGCAGCCTGCCGGGTCGAGCACCTTATGGCTACACCTTC | CASSLPGRAPYGYTF
TRBJ2-7 | TRBV28 | NA | NA | TGTGCCAGCAGTTTATCGCAGGGGCCGTGGATGGAGCAGTACTTC | CASSLSQGPWMEQYF
TRBJ1-6 | TRBV4-3 | NA | few | TGCGCCAGCAGCCAAGACTTGTCCCTCGGGAATTCACCCCTCCACTTT | CASSQDLSLGNSPLHF
TRBJ1-1 | TRBV10-3 | NA | few | TGTGCCATCAGTGGAGGACAGAACACTGAAGCTTTCTTT | CAISGGQNTEAFF
TRBJ2-2 | TRBV5-1 | TRBD2 | once | TGCGCCAGCAGAGCGGGCGGGAGTTGGAGGGAGCTGTTTTTT | CASRAGGSWRELFF
TRBJ1-2 | TRBV7-9 | NA | NA | TGTGCCAGCAGGCAAACAGGGTCTCTAGGCTACACCTTC | CASRQTGSLGYTF
TRBJ1-6 | TRBV28 | TRBD1 | NA | TGTGCCAGCAGTTCCACAGGGGTGAATTCACCCCTCCACTTT | CASSSTGVNSPLHF
TRBJ2-3 | TRBV4-2 | NA | NA | TGTGCCAGCAGCCAAGAGACCGGGATCACAGATACGCAGTATTTT | CASSQETGITDTQYF
TRBJ2-4 | TRBV4-1 | NA | NA | TGCGCCAGCAGCCAAGAACTTGTCCCCAAAAACATTCAGTACTTC | CASSQELVPKNIQYF
TRBJ2-7 | TRBV2 | NA | NA | TGTGCCAGCAGATCAGGCGGGCACTCCTACGAGCAGTACTTC | CASRSGGHSYEQYF
TRBJ2-2 | TRBV6-1 | NA | NA | TGTGCCAGCAGTGAGTCCCCGGGGGACACCGGGGAGCTGTTTTTT | CASSESPGDTGELFF
TRBJ1-2 | TRBV19 | TRBD1 | NA | TGTGCCAGTAGTATCCCGGGACAGGCGTTTAACTATGGCTACACCTTC | CASSIPGQAFNYGYTF
TRBJ1-6 | TRBV18 | NA | few | TGTGCCAGCTCACCGAGCCAGGGGCAGTCACCCCTCCACTTT | CASSPSQGQSPLHF
TRBJ2-5 | TRBV7-4 | NA | NA | TGTGCCAGCAGCTCTACGCCCAAGCGGCGCCTCCAAGAGACCCAGTACTTC | CASSSTPKRRLQETQYF
TRBJ1-1 | TRBV4-3 | NA | NA | TGCGCCAGCAGCCGCCTCCTACGATCCGGAGCAGCTTTCTTT | CASSRLLRSGAAFF
TRBJ1-4 | TRBV3-1/TRBV3-2 | TRBD1 | NA | TGTGCCAGCAGCCAAGTGGGACAGGGGGGTAGGAGTGAAAAACTGTTTTTT | CASSQVGQGGRSEKLFF
TRBJ2-1 | TRBV24-1 | TRBD2 | NA | TGTGCCACCAGTGAACCCGGGACTAGCTCGTACAATGAGCAGTTCTTC | CATSEPGTSSYNEQFF
TRBJ2-7 | TRBV7-8 | TRBD1 | few | TGTGCCAGCAGCTTAGGTACAGGGGGCGAGCAGTACTTC | CASSLGTGGEQYF
TRBJ2-3 | TRBV7-2 | TRBD2 | NA | TGTGCCAGCAGCTTAAGAGCGGGAGGGGGCACAGATACGCAGTATTTT | CASSLRAGGGTDTQYF
TRBJ2-7 | TRBV2 | NA | few | TGTGCCAGCAGTCGGGTTTTGGAGCAGTACTTC | CASSRVLEQYF
TRBJ2-3 | TRBV5-1 | TRBD1 | NA | TGCGCCAGCAGCTTATCCACAGGGGGGAGAGATACGCAGTATTTT | CASSLSTGGRDTQYF
TRBJ2-7 | TRBV27 | TRBD1 | few | TGTGCCAGCAGGGCTCAACAGGGGTCTCAGTACTTC | CASRAQQGSQYF
TRBJ1-1 | TRBV27 | NA | NA | TGTGCCAGCAGTTTAGGCGGGGCCTTGCTGGACACTGAAGCTTTCTTT | CASSLGGALLDTEAFF
TRBJ2-1 | TRBV19 | NA | NA | TGTGCCAGTAGCTCAGGCGGGACCTCCTACAATGAGCAGTTCTTC | CASSSGGTSYNEQFF
TRBJ2-7 | TRBV7-2 | NA | NA | TGTGCCAGCAGCTTAGCTAGGGGCTCCTACGAGCAGTACTTC | CASSLARGSYEQYF